This TCR beta chain was sequenced in a study of blood T cell repertoires in COVID-19. Turning to the study itself: From the United States, Italy and Spain came samples of acute and convalescent COVID-19.

Clones were read by immunoSEQ multiplex PCR, and TCRdb kept only the in-frame ones, dropping some. In the table there are around 270,000 clones, about nine tenths of which are singletons. Looked up from germline, CDR1 is SNHLY and CDR2 is FYNNEI. Germline trimming cut 1 base from V and 2 bases from J; bases unmatched to any gene: 7. This CDR3 has 17 amino acids. V usage is TRBV2 and J usage is TRBJ1-5, with 8 bases identical to TRBD1. This receptor was identified in a man in his forties who had recovered from COVID-19. Input material: peripheral blood. As DNA, the CDR3 is TGTGCCAGCAGTGAAGGGGCAGGGGGCGCTGGCAATCAGCCCCAGCATTTT. Protein: CASSEGAGGAGNQPQHF.